This TCR beta chain derives from a study of lymphopenia after photon versus proton radiotherapy. Study observations and caveats: After lymphocyte nadir, photon-treated repertoires showed oligoclonal expansion, especially CD8+ Temra. Authors raise, but do not show, better survival with proton therapy. Photon-treated patients lost naive T cells and TCR diversity; proton-treated stayed stable. Larger post-nadir TCR diversity loss correlated inversely with survival in deceased patients.

Profiled with immunoSEQ multiplex PCR; TCRdb holds only in-frame clones, not every one. The data show 77,000 or so clones, with around four fifths seen just once and about 1.3% held by the top ten. Turning to this clone: Its antigen is not identified. Its ends do not fully match the called genes, so a read error is possible.

This CDR3 spans 15 amino acids. Germline V gene sequence: CDR1 LNHDA, CDR2 SQIVND (reference sequence). This specimen was peripheral blood, taken from a patient treated with proton-based radiotherapy. The chain recombines TRBV19 with TRBJ2-3; 8 nucleotides match TRBD2. The sequence derives from a man between 60 and 75 years old with pancreatic cancer. The CDR3 protein is CASRPAGEPTDTRYF. Here the CDR3 DNA reads TGTGCCAGTAGGCCAGCGGGAGAACCGACAGATACGCGGTATTTT.